This TCR beta chain was identified in a study of T cell responses to AZD1222 COVID-19 vaccine. Overall study context: Second doses were pooled across both intervals (about 4 or about 12 weeks).

Germline V gene lookup returns CDR1 SQVTM and CDR2 ANQGSEA. The V and J ends lost 3 bases and 5 bases respectively, with 12 bases between them. The CDR3 covers 13 residues. Overall study results and limits: Elevations in Spike-specific TCR breadth and depth followed administration of two AZD1222 doses.

Note on this clone: Its antigen is still unknown.

The assay was immunoSEQ multiplex PCR, and TCRdb's table has in-frame clones only and misses some. Seen here are about 140,000 clones, roughly 90% observed once, and the top ten hold under 2.5%. The sample was peripheral blood, taken on day 0 of AZD1222 vaccination. The TCR comes from an adult in good health. The chain recombines TRBV29-1 with TRBJ2-3; no clear D. CDR3 sequence reads: CSVDLLALDTQYF. The CDR3 nucleotides read TGCAGCGTTGACCTTCTGGCCCTAGATACGCAGTATTTT.